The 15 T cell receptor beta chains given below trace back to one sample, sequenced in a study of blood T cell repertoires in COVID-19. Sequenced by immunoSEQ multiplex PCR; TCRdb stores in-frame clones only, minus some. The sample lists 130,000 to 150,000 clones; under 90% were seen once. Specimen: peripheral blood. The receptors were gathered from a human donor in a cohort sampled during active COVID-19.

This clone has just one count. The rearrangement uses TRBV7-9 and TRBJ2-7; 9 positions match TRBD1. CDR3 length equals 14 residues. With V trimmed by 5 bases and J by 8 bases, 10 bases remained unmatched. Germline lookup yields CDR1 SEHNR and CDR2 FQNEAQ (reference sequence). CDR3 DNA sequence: TGTGCCAGCAGCGGACCGGGACAGGGCCCCCAGCAGTACTTC. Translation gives CASSGPGQGPQQYF.

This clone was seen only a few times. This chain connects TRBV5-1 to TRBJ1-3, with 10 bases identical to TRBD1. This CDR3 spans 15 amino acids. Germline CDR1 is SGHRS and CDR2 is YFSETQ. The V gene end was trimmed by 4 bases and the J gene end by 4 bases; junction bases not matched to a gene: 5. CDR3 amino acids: CASSMGQGPGNTIYF. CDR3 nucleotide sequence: TGCGCCAGCAGCATGGGACAGGGGCCAGGAAACACCATATATTTT.

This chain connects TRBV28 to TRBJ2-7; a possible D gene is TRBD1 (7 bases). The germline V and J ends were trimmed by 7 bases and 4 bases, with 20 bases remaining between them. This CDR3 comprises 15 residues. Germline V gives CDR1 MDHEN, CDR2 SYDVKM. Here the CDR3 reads CASTLGQGGTYEQYF. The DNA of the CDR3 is TGTGCCAGCACCCTTGGGCAGGGGGGAACATACGAGCAGTACTTC.

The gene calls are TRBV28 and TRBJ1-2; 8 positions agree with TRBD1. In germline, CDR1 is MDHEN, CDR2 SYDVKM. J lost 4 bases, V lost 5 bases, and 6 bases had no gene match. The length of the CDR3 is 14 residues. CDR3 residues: CASSVTTGVYGYTF. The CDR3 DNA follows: TGTGCCAGCAGTGTCACGACAGGGGTCTATGGCTACACCTTC.

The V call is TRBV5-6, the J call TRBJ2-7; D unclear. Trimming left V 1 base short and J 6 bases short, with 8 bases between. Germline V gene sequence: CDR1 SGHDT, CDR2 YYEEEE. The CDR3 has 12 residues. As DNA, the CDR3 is TGTGCCAGCAGCTTGTTACAAACCGAGCAGTACTTC. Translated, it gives CASSLLQTEQYF.

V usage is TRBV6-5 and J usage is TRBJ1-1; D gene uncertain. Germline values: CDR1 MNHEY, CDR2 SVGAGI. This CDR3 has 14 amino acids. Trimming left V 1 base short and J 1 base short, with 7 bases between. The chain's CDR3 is CASSYFFRNTEAFF. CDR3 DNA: TGTGCCAGCAGTTACTTCTTTCGGAACACTGAAGCTTTCTTT.

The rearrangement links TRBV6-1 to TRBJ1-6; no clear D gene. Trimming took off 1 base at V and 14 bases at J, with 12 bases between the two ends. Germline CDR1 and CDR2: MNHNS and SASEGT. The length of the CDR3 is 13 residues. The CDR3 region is CASSEEERAALHF. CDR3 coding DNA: TGTGCCAGCAGTGAAGAGGAGAGAGCGGCCCTCCACTTT.

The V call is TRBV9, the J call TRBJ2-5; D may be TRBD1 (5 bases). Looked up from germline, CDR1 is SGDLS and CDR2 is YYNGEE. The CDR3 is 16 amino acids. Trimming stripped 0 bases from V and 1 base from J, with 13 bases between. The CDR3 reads CASSVGPGYVQETQYF. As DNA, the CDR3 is TGTGCCAGCAGCGTAGGTCCAGGGTATGTCCAAGAGACCCAGTACTTC.

The CDR3 spells CASSVLGGGTGELFF. CDR3 nucleotide sequence: TGTGCCAGCAGCGTACTCGGGGGAGGTACCGGGGAGCTGTTTTTT. The chain recombines TRBV9 with TRBJ2-2; TRBD2 is a possible D gene (6 bases). Germline assignment: CDR1 SGDLS and CDR2 YYNGEE. V dropped 1 base and J dropped 5 bases, with 12 bases sitting between them. This CDR3 region has 15 residues.

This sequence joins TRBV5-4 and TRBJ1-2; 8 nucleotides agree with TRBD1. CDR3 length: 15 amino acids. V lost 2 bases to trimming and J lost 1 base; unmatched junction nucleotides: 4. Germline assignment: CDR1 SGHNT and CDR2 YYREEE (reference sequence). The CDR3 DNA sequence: TGTGCCAGCAGCTTATTGGGACAGGTTAACTATGGCTACACCTTC. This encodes CASSLLGQVNYGYTF.

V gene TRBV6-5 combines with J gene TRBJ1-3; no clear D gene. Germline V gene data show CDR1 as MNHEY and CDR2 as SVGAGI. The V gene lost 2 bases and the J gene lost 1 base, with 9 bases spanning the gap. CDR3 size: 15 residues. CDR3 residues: CASSYRGDSGNTIYF. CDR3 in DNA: TGTGCCAGCAGTTACCGCGGGGATTCTGGAAACACCATATATTTT.

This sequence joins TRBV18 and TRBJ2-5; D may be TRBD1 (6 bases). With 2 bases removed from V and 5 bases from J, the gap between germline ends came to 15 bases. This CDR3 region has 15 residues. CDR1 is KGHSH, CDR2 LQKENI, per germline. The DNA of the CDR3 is TGTGCCAGCTCACCAGAAACAGGGTCGGGGGAGACCCAGTACTTC. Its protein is CASSPETGSGETQYF.

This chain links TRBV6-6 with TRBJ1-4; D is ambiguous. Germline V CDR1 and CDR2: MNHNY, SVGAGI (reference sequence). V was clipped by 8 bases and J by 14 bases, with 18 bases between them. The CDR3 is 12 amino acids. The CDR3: CASGLRAAGLFF. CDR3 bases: TGTGCCAGCGGACTTCGCGCCGCGGGGCTGTTTTTT.

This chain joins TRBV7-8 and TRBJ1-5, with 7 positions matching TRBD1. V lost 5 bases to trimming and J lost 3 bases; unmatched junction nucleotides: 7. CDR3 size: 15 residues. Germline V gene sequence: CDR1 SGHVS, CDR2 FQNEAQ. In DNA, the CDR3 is TGTGCCAGCAGCCTCTTTGGGACAGACAATCAGCCCCAGCATTTT. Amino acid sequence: CASSLFGTDNQPQHF.

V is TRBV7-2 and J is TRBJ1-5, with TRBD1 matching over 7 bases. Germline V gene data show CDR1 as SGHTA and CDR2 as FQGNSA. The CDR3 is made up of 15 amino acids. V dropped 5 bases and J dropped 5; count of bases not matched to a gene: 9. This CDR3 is CASSLDRDLYQPQHF. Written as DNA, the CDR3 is TGTGCCAGCAGCCTTGACAGGGACTTATATCAGCCCCAGCATTTT. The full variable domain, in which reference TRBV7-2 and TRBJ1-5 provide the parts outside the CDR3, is GAGVSQSPSNKVTEKGKDVELRCDPISGHTALYWYRQSLGQGLEFLIYFQGNSAPDKSGLPSDRFSAERTGGSVSTLTIQRTQQEDSAVYLCASSLDRDLYQPQHFGDGTRLSIL.